The TCR beta chain under discussion was sequenced for a study of blood T cell repertoires in COVID-19. Study background: PBMCs, B-cell-depleted T cells, or T cells were the source of the cDNA or gDNA that made up the material.

Study processing details: Amplification of reference gene primers provided the estimated nucleated cell counts. Sequencing was performed with immunoSEQ multiplex PCR; in TCRdb, only in-frame clones are kept and a portion is missing. The V and J calls and clone size are taken from that table; D and trimming were inferred from the DNA. The sample records around 140,000 clones, over 80% being singletons. In its sample, this clone was seen once. The CDR3 is made up of 14 amino acids. V shed 5 bases and J shed 10 bases, with 15 bases lying between them. Germline V gene data show CDR1 as LNHDA and CDR2 as SQIVND (reference sequence).

The sequenced sample was peripheral blood. The receptor was derived from a man aged 50-59 years with active COVID-19. The chain is built from TRBV19 and TRBJ1-6; D gene uncertain. The CDR3 bases are TGTGCCAGTAGTTCACCTCCCCCGGGGTCACCCCTCCACTTT. Protein: CASSSPPPGSPLHF.